The entry that follows covers one T cell receptor beta chain sequence. The CDR3 sequence is 13 residues long. With 10 bases removed from V and 0 bases from J, the gap between germline ends came to 12 bases. Germline-derived CDR1 and CDR2 are MDHEN and SYDVKM. Authors' methods: Amplification of reference gene primers was used by the study to estimate nucleated cell counts. Only in-frame clones appear in the TCRdb table, and some are missing; sequencing was by immunoSEQ multiplex PCR. That table gives V, J and clone size, and the DNA gave D and trimming. The table lists about 150,000 clones, around 87% of them singletons, with about 15% in the top ten. This specimen belongs to a study of blood T cell repertoires in COVID-19. About the study: Spain, Italy and the United States supplied samples that represented acute and convalescent COVID-19.

The receptor's source is a middle-aged woman with acute or convalescent COVID-19. The specimen was peripheral blood. The chain employs TRBV28 and TRBJ1-2; a possible D gene is TRBD1 (5 bases). Here the CDR3 DNA reads TGTGCCACTCAGGGATTAGCTAACTATGGCTACACCTTC. Translating gives CATQGLANYGYTF.